This T cell receptor beta chain appears in the sequencing data of a study of blood T cells in healthy people across ages. The V gene's germline CDR1 is SGHKS and CDR2 YYEKEE (reference sequence). This CDR3 comprises 19 residues. Trimming left V 6 bases short and J 1 base short, with 28 bases between. Together with a sample-barcoded 5' primer, a J-beta primer mix was included in a second PCR lasting about 6 to 11 cycles. TCRdb re-derived calls from the 5' RACE reads in MiXCR, one entry per CDR3 protein. In the table there are 1.5 million to 2 million distinct CDR3 sequences, 28% of which are singletons.

The receptor was derived from a woman in her twenties or thirties in good health. This chain links TRBV5-5 with TRBJ1-2; the D gene is possibly TRBD1 (5 bases). The source material was blood. The CDR3 protein is CASMAREGELRVVNYGYTF. The CDR3 DNA follows: TGTGCCAGCATGGCCAGGGAAGGGGAGCTGAGGGTAGTTAACTATGGCTACACCTTC.